The 20 T cell receptor beta chains below were found in one sample sequenced in a study of T-cell reconstitution after alpha-beta-depleted transplantation in children. Unique molecular identifiers were incorporated during preparation of the TCRbeta library. TCRdb passed the PCR reads through MiXCR, listing each CDR3 protein once. The sample carries almost 500,000 distinct CDR3 sequences, about 10% recorded once. The material sequenced was PBMCs, taken before TCRalphabeta/CD19-depleted stem cell transplant. Receptors originate from a child younger than 10 with inherited bone marrow failure, due to receive a stem cell transplant.

The table lists this clonotype with many counts. The chain has TRBV5-1 and TRBJ2-2, with 10 bases matching TRBD2. Germline values: CDR1 SGHRS, CDR2 YFSETQ. Germline trimming cut 7 bases from V and 5 bases from J; bases unmatched to any gene: 5. CDR3 length: 14 residues. The CDR3 spells CASARTSGTGELFF. The CDR3 DNA reads as TGCGCCAGCGCCCGGACTAGCGGTACCGGGGAGCTGTTTTTT.

This clonotype appeared many times. The V call is TRBV25-1, the J call TRBJ2-1, with D perhaps given as TRBD1 or TRBD2 (5 bases each). V was pared by 8 bases and J by 7 bases, with 15 bases between. This CDR3 comprises 13 residues. CDR1 and CDR2 (germline): MGHDK, SYGVNS. CDR3 in DNA: TGTGCCAGCTCCGGGGCATTTCTAAATGAGCAGTTCTTC. Its translation is CASSGAFLNEQFF.

The sample holds many counts of this clonotype. The chain combines TRBV12-3 or TRBV12-4 with TRBJ1-2; no firm D call. Trimming stripped 1 base from V and 4 bases from J, with 13 bases between. CDR3 length: 15 residues. CDR3 sequence (DNA): TGTGCCAGCAGTTTAGGGACCGAAGGTTTCTATGGCTACACCTTC. Translated, it gives CASSLGTEGFYGYTF.

CDR3 amino acids: CASSPLSSGELFF. The CDR3 DNA is TGTGCCAGCTCACCATTGAGCTCCGGGGAGCTGTTTTTT. V and J are TRBV18 and TRBJ2-2; D is ambiguous. With 2 bases removed from V and 6 bases from J, the gap between germline ends came to 7 bases. This CDR3 contains 13 residues. Germline V gene data show CDR1 as KGHSH and CDR2 as LQKENI.

This clonotype was recorded many times. J is TRBJ2-1 and V is TRBV11-2; TRBD1 or TRBD2 may be the D gene (5 bases each). The germline V gene encodes CDR1 SGHAT and CDR2 FQNNGV. The CDR3 is made up of 16 amino acids. Trimming removed 4 bases at V and 1 base at J, with 14 bases between. Written as DNA, the CDR3 is TGTGCCAGCAGCTCCAACGTGGGGGAATCCTACAATGAGCAGTTCTTC. This encodes CASSSNVGESYNEQFF.

This clonotype was picked up many times. The gene calls are TRBV9 and TRBJ2-3; D is uncertain. CDR3 length equals 13 residues. Germline V gene data show CDR1 as SGDLS and CDR2 as YYNGEE. Trimming cost V 4 bases and J 4 bases, with 10 bases left between them. The CDR3 bases are TGTGCCAGCAGCAAAAGTGGCCCAGATACGCAGTATTTT. It specifies CASSKSGPDTQYF.

This clonotype was counted ten times or more. V and J are TRBV29-1 and TRBJ2-1; D ambiguous. V was trimmed by 6 bases and J by 4 bases, leaving 10 bases between them. The CDR3 runs 12 residues. CDR1 is SQVTM, CDR2 ANQGSEA, per germline. As DNA, the CDR3 is TGCAGCGTGCTTACAGAGTACAATGAGCAGTTCTTC. This sequence encodes CSVLTEYNEQFF.

Many counts were recorded for this clonotype. The V call is TRBV18, the J call TRBJ2-7, with 13 bases matching TRBD2. This CDR3 region has 16 residues. The trim removed 3 bases at V and 2 bases at J, leaving 4 bases unmatched. Looked up from germline, CDR1 is KGHSH and CDR2 is LQKENI. This chain's CDR3 is CASSPGLAGVTYEQYF. CDR3 sequence (DNA): TGTGCCAGCTCACCCGGACTAGCGGGAGTTACCTACGAGCAGTACTTC.

Many counts were recorded for this clonotype. The chain employs TRBV6-5 and TRBJ2-1; the D gene could be TRBD1 or TRBD2 (5 bases each). This CDR3 has 15 amino acids. In germline, CDR1 is MNHEY, CDR2 SVGAGI. Trimming removed 2 bases at V and 4 bases at J, with 12 bases between. The CDR3 DNA is TGTGCCAGCAGTTACCCCGGGACGGAATACAATGAGCAGTTCTTC. Translated, it gives CASSYPGTEYNEQFF.

This clonotype was recorded at least ten times. The chain links TRBV4-1 to TRBJ2-4; tentative D call: TRBD1 (6 bases). Germline V gives CDR1 MGHRA, CDR2 YSYEKL. This CDR3 comprises 17 residues. Deletions cut 4 bases from V and 7 bases from J, with 23 bases between. The DNA of the CDR3 is TGCGCCAGCAGCCCTCCGCCCGGGGACATGATCCCCAACATTCAGTACTTC. Protein sequence: CASSPPPGDMIPNIQYF.

This clonotype has more than one count but fewer than ten. The chain has TRBV3-1 and TRBJ2-2, with 14 bases lining up with TRBD2. The CDR3 runs 18 residues. From germline, CDR1 is LGHDT and CDR2 YNNKEL (reference sequence). J was trimmed by 6 bases and V by 8 bases; bases with no gene match: 14. The CDR3, as DNA: TGTGCCAGCTCCCGAATGGGACTAGCGGGAGTTTGGGCCGGGGAGCTGTTTTTT. Residues: CASSRMGLAGVWAGELFF.

This clonotype appeared many times. The chain is built from TRBV4-3 and TRBJ1-1; no firm D call. The CDR3 has 14 amino acids. Trimming pared 0 bases from V and 5 bases from J, leaving 10 bases between. Germline assignment: CDR1 LGHNA and CDR2 YSLEER. The CDR3 DNA sequence: TGCGCCAGCAGCCAAGAGGCATCGCGGACTGAAGCTTTCTTT. Translated: CASSQEASRTEAFF.

This clonotype appeared many times. The chain links TRBV27 to TRBJ2-3; TRBD2 matches at 8 bases. V lost 1 base, J lost 1 base, and 16 bases stayed unmatched. Germline assignment: CDR1 MNHEY and CDR2 SMNVEV (reference sequence). The CDR3 totals 20 residues. The DNA of the CDR3 is TGTGCCAGCAGTTTATTTGCTATATGGGCGGGAGGCCCGCGCACAGATACGCAGTATTTT. This encodes CASSLFAIWAGGPRTDTQYF.

This clonotype was seen ten or more times. V gene TRBV4-3 combines with J gene TRBJ2-7; 16 bases are a match to TRBD2. This CDR3 spans 18 amino acids. Germline-derived CDR1 and CDR2 are LGHNA and YSLEER. V lost 4 bases, J lost 4 bases, and 10 bases stayed unmatched. The CDR3 coding sequence is TGCGCCAGCAGCCGATCCCCGGGACTAGCGGGAGGGGAGTACGAGCAGTACTTC. Translated: CASSRSPGLAGGEYEQYF.

This clonotype showed up many times. Here the CDR3 reads CSARDFSGTAFNEQFF. The CDR3 region has the DNA TGCAGTGCTAGAGACTTCTCCGGGACCGCCTTTAATGAGCAGTTCTTC. V usage is TRBV20-1 and J usage is TRBJ2-1, with D perhaps matching TRBD1 or TRBD2 (5 bases each). Germline-derived CDR1 and CDR2 are DFQATT and SNEGSKA (reference sequence). CDR3 length: 16 residues. V lost 0 bases and J 7 bases, leaving 19 bases between the germline ends.

In its sample, this clonotype was seen many times. The rearrangement joins TRBV27 to TRBJ2-2; the match to TRBD2 covers 7 bases. Losses at the gene ends were 1 base for V and 4 bases for J; bases not matched to a gene: 3. The CDR3 runs 15 residues. CDR1 is MNHEY and CDR2 is SMNVEV in the germline V gene (reference sequence). As DNA, the CDR3 is TGTGCCAGCAGTTTATTAGCTAGCGGCACCGGGGAGCTGTTTTTT. This codes for CASSLLASGTGELFF.

This clonotype was counted ten times or more. The chain has TRBV7-6 and TRBJ2-5; no definite D call. In germline, CDR1 is SGHVS, CDR2 FNYEAQ. V lost 4 bases, J lost 2 bases, and 11 bases lay in between. The CDR3 is made up of 14 amino acids. In DNA, the CDR3 is TGTGCCAGCAGCTCCCGGGCCCTTCAAGAGACCCAGTACTTC. This codes for CASSSRALQETQYF.

This clonotype was counted many times. Relative to the germline gene, one junction end is altered; a read error may explain this. The CDR3 DNA reads as TGCGCCAGCAGTCAAGAGGCGGGGGACACCGGGGAGCTGTTTTTT. This translates into CASSQEAGDTGELFF. The V and J genes are TRBV4-3 and TRBJ2-2; 7 positions agree with TRBD2. Germline V lookup: CDR1 LGHNA, CDR2 YSLEER. CDR3 length: 15 residues.

There are many counts of this clonotype. The CDR3 DNA follows: TGTGCCAGCAGTTTAACAGGGGCGTGGACTGAAGCTTTCTTT. It codes for CASSLTGAWTEAFF. The rearrangement uses TRBV27 and TRBJ1-1; 7 nucleotides line up with TRBD1. J gave up 5 bases and V 2 bases, and 5 bases lay outside the gene matches. The CDR3 has 14 amino acids. Per germline, CDR1 MNHEY and CDR2 SMNVEV (reference sequence).

This clonotype was counted many times. This chain uses TRBV20-1 with TRBJ2-5, with 8 nucleotides matching TRBD2. This CDR3 spans 13 amino acids. Looked up from germline, CDR1 is DFQATT and CDR2 is SNEGSKA (reference sequence). V dropped 6 bases and J dropped 2; count of bases not matched to a gene: 5. For the CDR3, the DNA is TGCAGTGCCCTGACTAGCGCGCAAGAGACCCAGTACTTC. Translating gives CSALTSAQETQYF.